This is a list of T cell receptor beta chains from one sample in a study of early T cells in non-severe SARS-CoV-2 infection. TCRdb used MiXCR to reprocess the 5' RACE reads, holding one entry per CDR3 protein. Of 55,000 to 65,000 distinct CDR3 sequences listed, about 9.8% are singletons. The sequenced sample consisted of whole blood. Every receptor here comes from an adult who was a healthcare worker with PCR-confirmed SARS-CoV-2 infection or an uninfected control (not recorded which). CDR3s include the opening cysteine and the closing phenylalanine or tryptophan. Fields, in order: J gene, CDR3 length, V gene, clone size, D gene, CDR3 protein, CDR3 DNA. The D gene is left open where the match is weak. Clone size is given for some rows only: seen once, a few or many times, or a class if the clone is expanded.

TRBJ1-1	14	TRBV12-3/TRBV12-4	NA	NA	CASISGLSNTEAFF	TGTGCCAGCATCAGCGGGTTGTCGAACACTGAAGCTTTCTTT
TRBJ2-4	13	TRBV6-2/TRBV6-3	many	NA	CASSPLMENIQYF	TGTGCCAGCAGCCCCCTTATGGAAAACATTCAGTACTTC
TRBJ2-5	13	TRBV6-2/TRBV6-3	few	NA	CASSQQPQETQYF	TGTGCCAGCAGTCAACAGCCGCAAGAGACCCAGTACTTC
TRBJ2-1	17	TRBV7-2	NA	TRBD2	CASSQLLGGREYNEQFF	TGTGCCAGCAGTCAACTCCTCGGGGGGAGGGAGTACAATGAGCAGTTCTTC
TRBJ2-5	14	TRBV7-3	many	NA	CASSPQGGKETQYF	TGTGCCAGCAGCCCTCAGGGGGGAAAAGAGACCCAGTACTTC
TRBJ2-7	15	TRBV20-1	few	NA	CSARDIRLSPYEQYF	TGCAGTGCTAGAGATATTAGGCTCAGCCCCTACGAGCAGTACTTC
TRBJ1-1	14	TRBV6-2/TRBV6-3	few	TRBD1	CASSDRTGQGEAFF	TGTGCCAGCAGTGATCGTACCGGACAGGGGGAAGCTTTCTTT
TRBJ1-2	13	TRBV7-3	few	TRBD1	CATGQGKNYGYTF	TGTGCCACCGGACAGGGCAAAAACTATGGCTACACCTTC
TRBJ2-1	13	TRBV11-2	few	NA	CASSLEPFGEQFF	TGTGCCAGCAGCTTGGAACCTTTCGGGGAGCAGTTCTTC
TRBJ2-7	13	TRBV3-1	NA	NA	CASSRTGRDEQYF	TGTGCCAGCAGCCGGACGGGGCGGGACGAGCAGTACTTC
TRBJ2-1	17	TRBV20-1	many	TRBD1	CSARDRTGGHSYNEQFF	TGCAGTGCTAGAGACAGGACAGGGGGTCACTCCTACAATGAGCAGTTCTTC
TRBJ2-7	14	TRBV20-1	NA	TRBD2	CSAREWASGIEQYF	TGCAGTGCTAGAGAATGGGCTAGCGGAATCGAGCAGTACTTC
TRBJ2-1	16	TRBV29-1	NA	NA	CSVEVFQGVTGNEQFF	TGCAGCGTTGAAGTATTCCAGGGCGTTACGGGGAATGAGCAGTTCTTC
TRBJ1-2	16	TRBV30	NA	NA	CAWSVRRAEPNYGYTF	TGTGCCTGGAGTGTAAGGAGGGCAGAACCTAACTATGGCTACACCTTC
TRBJ2-3	12	TRBV7-2	few	NA	CASSLHTDTQYF	TGTGCCAGCAGCTTACACACAGATACGCAGTATTTT
TRBJ2-2	15	TRBV5-1	NA	TRBD2	CASSTGTSGTGELFF	TGCGCCAGCAGCACCGGGACTAGCGGGACCGGGGAGCTGTTTTTT
TRBJ2-7	16	TRBV4-3	many	TRBD2	CASSHLPGLAGGEQYF	TGCGCCAGCAGCCACCTTCCCGGACTAGCGGGAGGCGAGCAGTACTTC
TRBJ2-3	18	TRBV7-2	many	NA	CASSFRPPSVRSTDTQYF	TGTGCCAGCAGCTTTCGCCCACCTAGTGTAAGGAGCACAGATACGCAGTATTTT
TRBJ1-6	14	TRBV6-6	few	TRBD1	CASSYSDRGSPLHF	TGTGCCAGCAGTTACTCGGACAGGGGATCACCCCTCCACTTT
TRBJ2-3	15	TRBV6-5	NA	NA	CASSYSDSLGDTQYF	TGTGCCAGCAGTTACTCCGACAGCCTCGGGGATACGCAGTATTTT
TRBJ2-1	15	TRBV7-3	many	TRBD2	CASSISGGSYNEQFF	TGTGCCAGCAGCATAAGCGGGGGCTCCTACAATGAGCAGTTCTTC
TRBJ2-1	14	TRBV20-1	few	NA	CSARDDGRLSEQFF	TGCAGTGCTAGAGATGACGGGCGCCTTAGTGAGCAGTTCTTC
TRBJ2-3	15	TRBV4-3	many	TRBD2	CASSQDRTSKDTQYF	TGCGCCAGCAGCCAAGATAGGACTAGCAAGGATACGCAGTATTTT